This T cell receptor beta chain was recorded in a study of graft-versus-host responses after intestinal transplantation. Study-level information: Tacrolimus and steroids were given for 2 to 3 years to all recipients after anti-thymocyte globulin induction. Points from the study as a whole: Association was observed between peak circulating GvH clone levels and early post-transplant HvG declines. GvH clones were identified in recipient marrow, with some first appearing in ileum or blood.

As concerns this clone: Its cognate antigen is unknown.

Repertoires were generated with immunoSEQ multiplex PCR, while TCRdb's copy carries only in-frame clones and drops some. This table holds 99,000 or so clones, more than 70% found once. V was clipped by 4 bases and J by 1 base, with 17 bases between them. The V gene's germline CDR1 is LNHNV and CDR2 YYDKDF (reference sequence). This CDR3 comprises 16 residues. This clonotype was sampled from a human patient who received an intestinal transplant, so some T cells may come from the graft donor. This specimen consisted of PBMCs, obtained 255 days after intestinal transplant. The V gene is TRBV15, the J gene TRBJ2-7; tentative D call: TRBD1 (5 bases). CDR3 in DNA: TGTGCCACCAGCATCACGGCATGGGGCCGATCCTACGAGCAGTACTTC. It translates to CATSITAWGRSYEQYF.